One sample yielded the 28 T cell receptor beta chains listed below, sequenced in a study of shared clonotypes between healthy human individuals. The repertoire was sequenced with immunoSEQ multiplex PCR; TCRdb's copy has only in-frame clones and lacks some. The sample consists of roughly 1 million clones, around 76% of them appearing once. Sequenced material: memory CD4+ T cells sorted from blood. Regarding subset: CD45RA-negative fraction. Source of these receptors: a man between 18 and 35 years old in good health.

This clone was seen more than once but under ten times. J is TRBJ1-2 and V is TRBV28, with D perhaps matching TRBD1 (6 bases). V was clipped by 6 bases and J by 5 bases, with 22 bases between them. The CDR3 is made up of 16 amino acids. Germline V gene lookup returns CDR1 MDHEN and CDR2 SYDVKM. The CDR3, as DNA: TGTGCCAGCAGACTACCTGGGACAATGGGGAGTTATGGCTACACCTTC. Residues: CASRLPGTMGSYGYTF.

V usage is TRBV11-1 and J usage is TRBJ2-2; 7 bases agree with TRBD2. Looked up from germline, CDR1 is SGHAT and CDR2 is FQDESV (reference sequence). This CDR3 comprises 13 residues. Germline trimming cut 3 bases from V and 7 bases from J; bases unmatched to any gene: 2. The CDR3, as DNA: TGTGCCAGCAGCTTTTCGGGAGGCGGGGAGCTGTTTTTT. Its protein product is CASSFSGGGELFF.

The J gene is TRBJ1-5, the V gene TRBV4-1, with TRBD1 matching 8 bases. V lost 2 bases and J lost 5; bases outside the gene matches: 8. The germline CDR1 and CDR2 sequences are MGHRA and YSYEKL. This CDR3 spans 16 amino acids. In DNA, the CDR3 is TGCGCCAGCAGCCAAAACGAGGGGGACAGGTATCAGCCCCAGCATTTT. Translation gives CASSQNEGDRYQPQHF.

V usage is TRBV12-5 and J usage is TRBJ2-3; weak D call: TRBD2 (5 bases). The length of the CDR3 is 15 residues. Trimming stripped 7 bases from V and 6 bases from J, with 20 bases between. Germline V lookup: CDR1 LGHNT, CDR2 FRNRAP. CDR3 sequence reads: CASVPPGEGGDTQYF. DNA for the CDR3: TGTGCTAGTGTCCCTCCCGGGGAAGGTGGGGATACGCAGTATTTT.

The rearrangement joins TRBV5-1 to TRBJ1-1; the D is unclear. V was shortened by 4 bases and J by 2 bases, with 9 bases between the two germline ends. CDR3 length: 13 residues. Germline loops: CDR1 SGHRS, CDR2 YFSETQ. The CDR3 region has the DNA TGCGCCAGCAGCAAGACACCTAACACTGAAGCTTTCTTT. It is translated as CASSKTPNTEAFF.

The count of this clone is one. The rearrangement joins TRBV6-5 to TRBJ2-2, with TRBD1 as a possible D gene (5 bases). Germline V gene data show CDR1 as MNHEY and CDR2 as SVGAGI. This CDR3 is built from 14 residues. V lost 5 bases to trimming and J lost 3 bases, with 10 bases between them. CDR3 bases: TGTGCCAGCAGTCAAGTAGGGGACACCGGGGAGCTGTTTTTT. It specifies CASSQVGDTGELFF.

V gene TRBV30 combines with J gene TRBJ1-3; D is undetermined. The CDR3 runs to 13 residues. With 0 bases removed from V and 4 bases from J, the gap between germline ends came to 7 bases. Germline CDR1 GTSNPN, CDR2 SVGIG (reference sequence). CDR3 bases: TGTGCCTGGAGTGTAACGGGAGGAAACACCATATATTTT. Its protein product is CAWSVTGGNTIYF.

The chain couples TRBV5-1 to TRBJ2-5, with D uncertain. Germline CDR1 and CDR2: SGHRS and YFSETQ. The CDR3 has 14 amino acids. V gave up 4 bases and J gave up 3 bases, with 13 bases separating them. In DNA form, the CDR3 reads TGCGCCAGCAGCCCCTCAATGCAAGAAGAGACCCAGTACTTC. It encodes CASSPSMQEETQYF. The full variable domain, with the rest looked up from reference TRBV5-1 and TRBJ2-5, is KAGVTQTPRYLIKTRGQQVTLSCSPISGHRSVSWYQQTPGQGLQFLFEYFSETQRNKGNFPGRFSGRQFSNSRSEMNVSTLELGDSALYLCASSPSMQEETQYFGPGTRLLVL.

The rearrangement joins TRBV5-4 to TRBJ2-7; TRBD2 matches 12 bases. The CDR3 is made up of 15 amino acids. Germline V gene sequence: CDR1 SGHNT, CDR2 YYREEE (reference sequence). J lost 1 base, V lost 2 bases, and 1 base had no gene match. The CDR3 region is CASSLLAGGSYEQYF. The CDR3 region has the DNA TGTGCCAGCAGCTTACTAGCGGGAGGATCCTACGAGCAGTACTTC.

The chain is built from TRBV2 and TRBJ2-5; TRBD2 is a possible D gene (5 bases). Per germline, CDR1 SNHLY and CDR2 FYNNEI. CDR3 length equals 12 residues. V lost 3 bases to trimming and J lost 8 bases, with 10 bases between them. The CDR3 protein is CASSDDAGTQYF. For the CDR3, the DNA is TGTGCCAGCAGTGACGACGCGGGCACCCAGTACTTC. The entire variable domain, with the rest obtained from reference TRBV2 and TRBJ2-5, is as follows: EPEVTQTPSHQVTQMGQEVILRCVPISNHLYFYWYRQILGQKVEFLVSFYNNEISEKSEIFDDQFSVERPDGSNFTLKIRSTKLEDSAMYFCASSDDAGTQYFGPGTRLLVL.

Remarks on this clone: One base separates it from a far larger clone, so it is likely a read error. The chain recombines TRBV6-5 with TRBJ2-6; D is perhaps TRBD1 (5 bases). This CDR3 spans 15 amino acids. V was clipped by 5 bases and J by 1 base, with 9 bases between them. In germline, CDR1 is MNHEY, CDR2 SVGAGI. The CDR3 region is CASSPGKSGANVLTF. CDR3 bases: TGTGCCAGCAGTCCAGGGAAGTCTGGGGCCAACGTCCTGACTTTC.

A single count supports this clone. The chain uses TRBV7-9 and TRBJ2-5; D not resolved. The germline CDR1 and CDR2 sequences are SEHNR and FQNEAQ (reference sequence). The CDR3 has 12 amino acids. Trimming took 0 bases from V and 6 from J, leaving 5 bases between them. The CDR3 is CASSLALQTQYF. The CDR3 bases are TGTGCCAGCAGCTTAGCGCTACAGACCCAGTACTTC.

This chain joins TRBV30 and TRBJ2-7, with a possible D match to TRBD2 (6 bases). Germline loops: CDR1 GTSNPN, CDR2 SVGIG (reference sequence). The CDR3 has 13 amino acids. Trimming shortened V by 4 bases and J by 1 base, and 11 bases separated the two germline ends. CDR3 in DNA: TGTGCCTGGAAGGGACTCCTGTCCTACGAGCAGTACTTC. This sequence encodes CAWKGLLSYEQYF.

The chain couples TRBV28 to TRBJ1-1; a possible D gene is TRBD1 (5 bases). The CDR3 totals 11 residues. Germline loops: CDR1 MDHEN, CDR2 SYDVKM. The V end lost 4 bases, the J end lost 8 bases, and 8 bases lay between the germline ends. The CDR3 nucleotides read TGTGCCAGCAGTTCGGGACCCGAAGCTTTCTTT. It yields the protein CASSSGPEAFF.

J is TRBJ2-7 and V is TRBV6-5; possible D gene TRBD2, 6 bases. The length of the CDR3 is 15 residues. Trimming left V 2 bases short and J 0 bases short, with 11 bases between. Germline CDR1 is MNHEY and CDR2 is SVGAGI. CDR3 bases: TGTGCCAGCAGTTACACTGCCGGGAGCTCCTACGAGCAGTACTTC. It codes for CASSYTAGSSYEQYF.

CDR3 amino acids: CASSEGGRLMGNTIYF. The CDR3 nucleotides are TGTGCCAGCAGTGAAGGGGGACGGTTAATGGGAAACACCATATATTTT. The chain links TRBV6-1 to TRBJ1-3; TRBD1 is a possible D gene (5 bases). The ends were cut back, 1 base at V and 4 bases at J, with 14 bases in the middle. There are 16 residues in the CDR3. The germline V gene encodes CDR1 MNHNS and CDR2 SASEGT.

This clone was recorded only once. The gene calls are TRBV10-2 and TRBJ2-1, with D perhaps matching TRBD2 (7 bases). This CDR3 spans 17 amino acids. Germline V CDR1 and CDR2: WSHSY, SAAADI. V dropped 8 bases and J dropped 6 bases, with 26 bases sitting between them. The DNA of the CDR3 is TGCGCCAGCGCGGGGAGGAAGCGCGGGGGCCCTACCAATGAGCAGTTCTTC. It yields the protein CASAGRKRGGPTNEQFF.

This clone was detected only a few times. The chain uses TRBV7-2 and TRBJ2-5; no firm D call. The V gene's germline CDR1 is SGHTA and CDR2 FQGNSA. The CDR3 runs to 13 residues. Trimming took 5 bases from V and 2 from J, leaving 9 bases between them. The chain's CDR3 is CASSRAPQETQYF. For the CDR3, the DNA is TGTGCCAGCAGCCGAGCCCCACAAGAGACCCAGTACTTC.

This chain uses TRBV10-3 with TRBJ2-1; D ambiguous. Germline V gives CDR1 ENHRY, CDR2 SYGVKD. This CDR3 spans 11 amino acids. V dropped 6 bases and J dropped 5 bases, with 5 bases sitting between them. CDR3 loop: CAIRRNNEQFF. The CDR3 DNA sequence: TGTGCCATCAGGCGTAACAATGAGCAGTTCTTC.

V usage is TRBV10-1 and J usage is TRBJ2-3; 11 nucleotides line up with TRBD2. The CDR3 has 12 amino acids. Trimming removed 5 bases from V and 11 bases from J; junction bases left unmatched: 3. Germline lookup yields CDR1 WNHNN and CDR2 SYGVQD (reference sequence). CDR3 in amino acids: CASSTGTSGQYF. The CDR3 DNA is TGCGCCAGCAGTACCGGGACTAGCGGGCAGTATTTT.

This clone was recorded many times. This rearrangement joins TRBV15 to TRBJ2-1, with D tentatively TRBD1 (6 bases). The CDR3 length is 15 residues. V dropped 5 bases and J dropped 0 bases, with 11 bases sitting between them. Germline V gene data show CDR1 as LNHNV and CDR2 as YYDKDF (reference sequence). Here the CDR3 reads CATSGGHFSYNEQFF. The CDR3 DNA sequence: TGTGCCACCAGCGGGGGACACTTCTCCTACAATGAGCAGTTCTTC.

The rearrangement links TRBV7-2 to TRBJ1-1; 8 bases line up with TRBD1. This CDR3 has 15 residues. Germline lookup yields CDR1 SGHTA and CDR2 FQGNSA. V gave up 5 bases and J gave up 4 bases; unmatched junction bases: 9. The CDR3 DNA reads as TGTGCCAGCAGCCCTCAAAGACAGGGGAGCACTGAAGCTTTCTTT. As protein: CASSPQRQGSTEAFF.

The V gene is TRBV2, the J gene TRBJ2-3; TRBD1 is a possible D gene (6 bases). The germline V and J ends were trimmed by 6 bases and 1 base, with 14 bases remaining between them. The CDR3 length is 15 residues. Germline-derived CDR1 and CDR2 are SNHLY and FYNNEI. Written as DNA, the CDR3 is TGTGCCAGCAGGGCGACAGGAGTGGGCACAGATACGCAGTATTTT. This sequence encodes CASRATGVGTDTQYF.

V usage is TRBV15 and J usage is TRBJ1-3, with a weak D call TRBD1 (5 bases). The CDR3 totals 15 residues. The germline V and J ends were trimmed by 6 bases and 0 bases, with 12 bases remaining between them. Germline CDR1 and CDR2: LNHNV and YYDKDF (reference sequence). The CDR3 DNA follows: TGTGCCACCAGTGTACACGGGGGCTCTGGAAACACCATATATTTT. This gives the protein CATSVHGGSGNTIYF.

This clone was recorded once. The chain uses TRBV19 and TRBJ2-1; 14 bases agree with TRBD2. V was clipped by 5 bases and J by 4 bases; unmatched bases: 10. Germline-derived CDR1 and CDR2 are LNHDA and SQIVND (reference sequence). The length of the CDR3 is 18 residues. The CDR3 bases are TGTGCCAGTAGTCTACTAGGGACTAGCGGGAGTGGGTACAATGAGCAGTTCTTC. Translated: CASSLLGTSGSGYNEQFF.

This clone has only a few counts. V is TRBV10-3 and J is TRBJ1-1, with D unresolved. Per germline, CDR1 ENHRY and CDR2 SYGVKD. Trimming removed 6 bases at V and 4 bases at J, with 12 bases between. The CDR3 consists of 13 residues. The CDR3 reads CAISLEPLTEAFF. CDR3 nucleotide sequence: TGTGCCATCAGCTTGGAACCCCTCACTGAAGCTTTCTTT.

The chain employs TRBV4-1 and TRBJ2-5; perhaps TRBD1 as D (5 bases). V was cut by 0 bases and J by 1 base, with 9 bases left in between. The CDR3 has 15 residues. Germline V gene data show CDR1 as MGHRA and CDR2 as YSYEKL. The CDR3: CASSQDGDSQETQYF. The CDR3 DNA follows: TGCGCCAGCAGCCAAGATGGAGACAGCCAAGAGACCCAGTACTTC.

This chain uses TRBV7-8 with TRBJ2-7; 8 positions match TRBD2. The CDR3 runs 18 residues. CDR1 is SGHVS and CDR2 is FQNEAQ in the germline V gene. The V and J ends lost 5 bases and 3 bases, in that order; junction bases with no gene match: 18. The CDR3 here is CASSPAVRSGGRGYEQYF. The CDR3 DNA reads TGTGCCAGCAGCCCTGCGGTCCGGAGCGGGGGTAGGGGCTACGAGCAGTACTTC.